This entry is about one T cell receptor (beta chain). The data derive from a study of Ad26.COV2.S vaccination and SARS-CoV-2 variants. Overall study context: Enrolled in COV1001, the donor was in the Ad26.COV2.S trial arm, which received the vaccine. Doses of Ad26.COV2.S were injected into muscle once or twice, 56 days apart.

Germline values: CDR1 SGHDT, CDR2 YYEEEE. After removal of 2 bases from V and 3 bases from J, the junction contained 3 bases not matched to a gene. CDR3 length: 14 amino acids. The sample's treatment: over 15 received Ad26.COV2.S at low or high dose, single or two shots; 5 received placebo; per-sample allocation not given. Following the first vaccine or placebo injection, samples were taken on day 63. An Ad26 vector carrying the Wuhan-strain SARS-CoV-2 spike served as the vaccine. Clones were read by immunoSEQ multiplex PCR, and TCRdb kept only the in-frame ones, dropping some. The sample shows 440,000 or so clones, about 90% of them seen only once.

The sample in question was peripheral blood, obtained in a trial of Ad26.COV2.S vaccine versus placebo. The chain uses TRBV5-6 and TRBJ1-2; TRBD1 matches 8 bases. The source is a person between 18 and 65 years old who received the Ad26.COV2.S COVID-19 vaccine or a placebo. CDR3 sequence: CASSFYRGDYGYTF. The CDR3 DNA reads as TGTGCCAGCAGCTTTTACAGGGGGGACTATGGCTACACCTTC. The full variable domain, with the rest looked up from reference TRBV5-6 and TRBJ1-2, is DAGVTQSPTHLIKTRGQQVTLRCSPKSGHDTVSWYQQALGQGPQFIFQYYEEEERQRGNFPDRFSGHQFPNYSSELNVNALLLGDSALYLCASSFYRGDYGYTFGSGTRLTVV.